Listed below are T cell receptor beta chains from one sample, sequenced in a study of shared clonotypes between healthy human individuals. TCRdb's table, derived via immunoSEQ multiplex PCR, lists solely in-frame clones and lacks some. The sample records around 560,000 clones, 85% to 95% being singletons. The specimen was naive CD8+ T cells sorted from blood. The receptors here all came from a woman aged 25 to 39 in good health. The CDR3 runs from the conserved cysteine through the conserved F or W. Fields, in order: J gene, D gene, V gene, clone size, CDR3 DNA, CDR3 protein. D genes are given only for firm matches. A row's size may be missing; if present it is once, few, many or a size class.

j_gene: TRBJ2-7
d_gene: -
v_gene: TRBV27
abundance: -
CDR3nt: TGTGCCAGCAGTTTAGGTGTCGAGCAGTACTTC
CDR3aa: CASSLGVEQYF

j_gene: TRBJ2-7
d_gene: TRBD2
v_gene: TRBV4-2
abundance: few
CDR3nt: TGTGCCAGCAGCCAAGTACTAGCGGGAGGTGGGTCCTACGAGCAGTACTTC
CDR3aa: CASSQVLAGGGSYEQYF

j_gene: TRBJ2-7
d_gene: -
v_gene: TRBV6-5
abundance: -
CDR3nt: TGTGCCAGCAGCCACGGACAGAGCTACGAGCAGTACTTC
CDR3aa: CASSHGQSYEQYF

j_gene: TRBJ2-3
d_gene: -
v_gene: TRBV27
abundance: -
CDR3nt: TGTGCCAGCAGTTCGGCGGGAACAGCCACAGATACGCAGTATTTT
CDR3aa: CASSSAGTATDTQYF

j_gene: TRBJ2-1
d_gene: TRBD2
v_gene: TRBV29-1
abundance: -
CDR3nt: TGCAGCGTTGAGAGTGCTAGCGGGGAGCAACCCAGCTCCTACAATGAGCAGTTCTTC
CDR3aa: CSVESASGEQPSSYNEQFF

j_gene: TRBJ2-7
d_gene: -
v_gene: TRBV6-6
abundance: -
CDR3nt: TGTGCCAGCAGTGCCCGGGACAACACCTACGAGCAGTACTTC
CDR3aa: CASSARDNTYEQYF

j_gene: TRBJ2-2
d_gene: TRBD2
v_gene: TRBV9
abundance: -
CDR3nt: TGTGCCAGCAGCTTACGACTAGCGGGCACCGGGGAGCTGTTTTTT
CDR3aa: CASSLRLAGTGELFF

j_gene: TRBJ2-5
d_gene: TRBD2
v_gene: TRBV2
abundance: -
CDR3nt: TGTGCCAGCAGCTCCGGGACTAGCGGCCGGGGGCAGTACTTC
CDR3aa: CASSSGTSGRGQYF

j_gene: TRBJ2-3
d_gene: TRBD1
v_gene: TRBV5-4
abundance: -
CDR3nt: TGTGCCAGCAGCGACCCGGGACAGGGGACAGCAGATACGCAGTATTTT
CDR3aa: CASSDPGQGTADTQYF

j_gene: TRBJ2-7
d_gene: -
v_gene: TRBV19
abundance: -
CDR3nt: TGTGCCAGTAGTCCTGGATTCGCCTACGAGCAGTACTTC
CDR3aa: CASSPGFAYEQYF

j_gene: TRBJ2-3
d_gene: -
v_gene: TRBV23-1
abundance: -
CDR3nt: TGCGCCAGCAGTTCCCCGGGGTTGACAGATACGCAGTATTTT
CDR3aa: CASSSPGLTDTQYF

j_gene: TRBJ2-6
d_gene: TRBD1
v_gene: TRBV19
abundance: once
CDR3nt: TGTGCCAGTAGTTCGGCGACAGGGGGGTTTGCTGGGGCCAACGTCCTGACTTTC
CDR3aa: CASSSATGGFAGANVLTF

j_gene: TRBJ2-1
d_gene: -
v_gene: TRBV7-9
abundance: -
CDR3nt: TGTGCCAGCAGCTTAGCGCGGGGCCCGGATGAGCAGTTCTTC
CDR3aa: CASSLARGPDEQFF

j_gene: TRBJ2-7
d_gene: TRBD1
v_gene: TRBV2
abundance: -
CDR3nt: TGTGCCAGCAGAGACCTTGGACAGGCCTCCTACGAGCAGTACTTC
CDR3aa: CASRDLGQASYEQYF

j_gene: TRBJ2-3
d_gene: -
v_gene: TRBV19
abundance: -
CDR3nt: TGTGCCAGTAGTACCCCTGGGGGCAGGCAGTATTTT
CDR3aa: CASSTPGGRQYF

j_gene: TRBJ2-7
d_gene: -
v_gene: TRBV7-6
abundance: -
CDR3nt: TGTGCCAGCAGCCCAGGGACACTGCCCTACGAGCAGTACTTC
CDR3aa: CASSPGTLPYEQYF

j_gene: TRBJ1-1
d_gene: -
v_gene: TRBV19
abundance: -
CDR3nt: TGTGCCAGTAGTATGTCTAGAAACACTGAAGCTTTCTTT
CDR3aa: CASSMSRNTEAFF

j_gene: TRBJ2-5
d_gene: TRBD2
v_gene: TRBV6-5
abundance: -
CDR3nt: TGTGCCAGCAGCCGGACTAGCGGGAGCGGGGAGACCCAGTACTTC
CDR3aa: CASSRTSGSGETQYF

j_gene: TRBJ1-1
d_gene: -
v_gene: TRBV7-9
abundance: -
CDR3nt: TGTGCCAGCAGCCTTTGGGAGGGACCTGAAGCTTTCTTT
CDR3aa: CASSLWEGPEAFF

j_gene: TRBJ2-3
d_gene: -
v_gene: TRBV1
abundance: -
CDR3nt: TGCACCAGCAGCCAAGAAACAGATACGCAGTATTTT
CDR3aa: CTSSQETDTQYF

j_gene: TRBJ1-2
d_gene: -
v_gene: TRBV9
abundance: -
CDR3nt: TGTGCCACCAAACCGCCAGCCTGGACTAACTATGGCTACACCTTC
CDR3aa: CATKPPAWTNYGYTF

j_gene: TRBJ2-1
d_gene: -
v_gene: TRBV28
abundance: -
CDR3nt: TGTGCCAGCAGTTCCCCTCCACTAGGGAGCTCCTACAATGAGCAGTTCTTC
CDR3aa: CASSSPPLGSSYNEQFF

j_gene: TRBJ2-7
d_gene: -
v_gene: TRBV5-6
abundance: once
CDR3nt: TGTGCCAGCAGCTCCGGTTCCGAGCAGTACTTC
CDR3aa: CASSSGSEQYF

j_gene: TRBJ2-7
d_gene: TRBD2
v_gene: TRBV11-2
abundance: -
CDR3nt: TGTGCCAGCAGCTTAGGTCTAGCGGGCGGCTACGAGCAGTACTTC
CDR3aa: CASSLGLAGGYEQYF

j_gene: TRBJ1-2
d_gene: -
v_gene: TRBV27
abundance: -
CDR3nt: TGTGCCAGCAGTTTTCTAGATCGAGGACAAAGTGGCTACACCTTC
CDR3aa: CASSFLDRGQSGYTF

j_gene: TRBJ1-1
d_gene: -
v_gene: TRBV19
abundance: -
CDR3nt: TGTGCCAGTAGTAGCCAGGAATTCTCAACTGAAGCTTTCTTT
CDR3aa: CASSSQEFSTEAFF

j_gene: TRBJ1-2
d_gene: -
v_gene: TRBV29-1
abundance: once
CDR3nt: TGCAGCGTTGTTCAGGTCGAGATCTATGGCTACACCTTC
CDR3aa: CSVVQVEIYGYTF